This TCR beta chain originates from a study of T-cell memory formation after mild COVID-19 (dated by TCRdb to the early 2020s). About the study as a whole: Most TCR sequence clusters were specific to one of the two donors. The cohort comprised two young, previously healthy adult volunteers, one female and one male. T-cell clones expanding and contracting after mild COVID-19 in a couple of donors were tracked by longitudinal TCRalpha and TCRbeta repertoire sequencing.

Sequencer: Illumina NovaSeq 6000. TCRalpha and TCRbeta cDNA libraries were constructed by 5'RACE with constant-segment primers, with sample barcodes and unique molecular identifiers being introduced. Trizol reagent was used to extract RNA from every sample. Amplification of the libraries took two PCR steps, and the second step added a second sample barcode plus Illumina TruSeq adapters. Libraries were sequenced on an Illumina NovaSeq with 2 x 150 bp paired-end reads. Concerning the study's data processing: Demultiplexing of reads and collapsing into UMI-guided consensus sequences were performed with migec v1.2.7. Using mixcr v2.1.11, the UMI consensuses were aligned to TRA and TRB V and J templates and assembled into clonotypes. Clonotypes were classified as expanded or contracted when called significant by both edgeR and NoisET, with noise models trained on biological replicates. For edgeR calls, a false discovery rate-adjusted p below 0.01 and a log2 fold-change threshold of 1 were applied. As an exploratory analysis of dynamics, max-normalized trajectories of the 1000 most abundant clonotypes were examined by PCA with hierarchical clustering. The CD4 or CD8 phenotype of responding clones was assigned using the separately sequenced CD4+ and CD8+ repertoires. TCRdb reran the public reads through fastp at Q25 and MiXCR, keeping productive beta chains. Records with the same CDR3 protein are collapsed into one entry carrying the most frequent genes and DNA. TCRdb's processing, not the study's, gives the V and J calls here. The sample data list just under 150,000 distinct CDR3 sequences, and about a fifth of these were observed just once. Of the sample, over 2% is held by the ten largest clones.

A word on this clonotype: This receptor's antigen is unknown. Within one base of it there is no much larger clone, and no base qualities were kept.

What the study reported, not specific to this receptor: The study included only two mild cases, and larger cohorts that include severe cases with pre-infection samples were judged to be necessary. Contracting CD4+ clones were found mainly in CM and EM memory subsets, while CD8+ clones were enriched in EMRA. Whether the second-wave clones peaking on day 37 were SARS-CoV-2 specific was not confirmed. Clones that contracted from day 15 to 85 showed balanced CD4/CD8 phenotypes, whereas a second wave of clones that expanded from day 15 to 37 leaned towards CD4+. Some responding clones were detected in pre-infection memory, suggesting pre-existing cross-reactive memory T cells joined the SARS-CoV-2 response.

Ficoll-Paque density gradient centrifugation was used to isolate PBMCs. This receptor was identified in an adult woman who had mild COVID-19 (a few samples of this study predate the infection). The sample titles of this study are shuffled in the database, so cell type and time point are left out; the donor was told from shared clones. Sequences were obtained from PBMCs or a T cell subset sorted from them (not recorded which).

The CDR3 here reads CASSQHSGGSYNEQFF. The nucleotides are TGCGCCAGCAGCCAACATAGCGGGGGATCCTACAATGAGCAGTTCTTC. The chain uses TRBV4-1 and TRBJ2-1; 9 central nucleotides agree with TRBD2. The germline V gene supplies CDR1 MGHRA and CDR2 YSYEKL. The CDR3 runs 16 amino acids, cysteine and phenylalanine included. Only the CDR3 DNA stays, 48 bases, in frame from base 1. V is pruned by 2 bases and J by 1 base, leaving 3 bases of the junction without a gene match.